These T cell receptor beta chains were read from a single sample in a study of memory CD4+ T cells and cytomegalovirus serostatus. Produced via immunoSEQ multiplex PCR; TCRdb's table is partial and in-frame only. The sample yields tens of thousands of clones, about 68% seen once. Material: memory CD4+ T cells from blood. The receptors stem from an adult in good health and CMV-seropositive. Each CDR3 is given with its conserved first and last residue. D genes are given only for firm matches. Some rows have no size entry. The others give once, few or many, or a class for an expanded clone.

TGTGCCAGCAGTCCGAGGACTAGCGGGTACTACGAGCAGTACTTC	CASSPRTSGYYEQYF	TRBV28	15	TRBJ2-7	-	TRBD2
TGTGCTAGTGGTTTGATAGGGGGTCAAGAGACCCAGTACTTC	CASGLIGGQETQYF	TRBV12-5	14	TRBJ2-5	-	-
TGTGCCAGCAGCTTGCAGGTCGACAGTCATGGCTACACCTTC	CASSLQVDSHGYTF	TRBV7-9	14	TRBJ1-2	few	-
TGTGCCAGCAGCACCCAGGCGTCAACTAATGAAAAACTGTTTTTT	CASSTQASTNEKLFF	TRBV9	15	TRBJ1-4	-	-
TGTGCCAGCAGCGTAGAAGGGCGGCCAAGCTCCTACAATGAGCAGTTCTTC	CASSVEGRPSSYNEQFF	TRBV9	17	TRBJ2-1	-	-
TGTGCCAGCAGCTTAGGACGGTTCGCGAACACCGGGGAGCTGTTTTTT	CASSLGRFANTGELFF	TRBV7-2	16	TRBJ2-2	-	-
TGCGCCAGCAGCCAAGTCATATCCGGGGAGCTGTTTTTT	CASSQVISGELFF	TRBV4-3	13	TRBJ2-2	-	-
TGCAGCGTTGAAGTTGGGGGGACAGCCAAAAACATTCAGTACTTC	CSVEVGGTAKNIQYF	TRBV29-1	15	TRBJ2-4	-	-
TGTGCCAGCGGGGGCACTAGCGGGAGGGGATTCTACGAGCAGTACTTC	CASGGTSGRGFYEQYF	TRBV21-1	16	TRBJ2-7	-	-
TGTGCCATCACCCCTTCGGGGTATGGCTACACCTTC	CAITPSGYGYTF	TRBV10-3	12	TRBJ1-2	few	-
TGCGCCAGCAGCGCACAGGAACGGCTGAACACTGAAGCTTTCTTT	CASSAQERLNTEAFF	TRBV4-3	15	TRBJ1-1	few	-
TGTGCCTGGAGTGTGGCAGGGAGGCAGTTCTTC	CAWSVAGRQFF	TRBV30	11	TRBJ2-1	-	-
TGTGCCAGCAGCGTAGATGGTTTTAGCAATCAGCCCCAGCATTTT	CASSVDGFSNQPQHF	TRBV9	15	TRBJ1-5	-	-
TGTGCCAGCAGCCAAGGGGACAGGGGCTATGGCTACACCTTC	CASSQGDRGYGYTF	TRBV11-3	14	TRBJ1-2	once	TRBD1
TGTGCCACCAGCATGGGACAGGGTGTTACTGTTGGTCAGCCCCAGCATTTT	CATSMGQGVTVGQPQHF	TRBV15	17	TRBJ1-5	-	TRBD1
TGTGCCACGGCTAGCACAGATACGCAGTATTTT	CATASTDTQYF	TRBV2	11	TRBJ2-3	medium-sized	-
TGTGCCAGCAGCCTTACAGGGGACCAAGAGACCCAGTACTTC	CASSLTGDQETQYF	TRBV7-9	14	TRBJ2-5	-	TRBD1
TGTGCCAGCAGCTTGGGATCGGGGTCAAACATTCAGTACTTC	CASSLGSGSNIQYF	TRBV5-8	14	TRBJ2-4	-	-